Below, 8 T cell receptor beta chains from the same sample are listed, as sequenced in a study of CD8+CD57+ T cells in acquired aplastic anemia. Previously, flow cytometry had revealed CD8+CD57+ cell expansion in the patients chosen for sequencing. The template for TCR beta VDJ and CDR3 sequence profiling was genomic DNA. TCRdb called the reads again in MiXCR, with one record for every CDR3 protein. The table includes about 40,000 distinct CDR3 sequences, less than 65% detected once. The source material was sorted CD4+, CD8+, or CD8+CD57+ T cells (not recorded which) from PBMCs. The receptor source for this set is a human donor with aplastic anemia.

The genes are TRBV27 and TRBJ1-1; D ambiguous. The length of the CDR3 is 13 residues. CDR1 is MNHEY and CDR2 is SMNVEV in the germline V gene (reference sequence). Trimming cost V 2 bases and J 7 bases, with 11 bases left between them. DNA of the CDR3: TGTGCCAGCAGTTTAGGGCGGCCCGATGAAGCTTTCTTT. Translation: CASSLGRPDEAFF.

Many counts were recorded for this clonotype. The chain employs TRBV7-8 and TRBJ2-1, with 8 bases matching TRBD2. V lost 0 bases, J lost 4 bases, and 5 bases stayed unmatched. Germline CDR1 and CDR2: SGHVS and FQNEAQ. This CDR3 is 16 amino acids long. CDR3 DNA sequence: TGTGCCAGCAGCTTAGCGAGGCGGGGGGAATACAATGAGCAGTTCTTC. Its protein is CASSLARRGEYNEQFF. The full variable domain, with the rest looked up from reference TRBV7-8 and TRBJ2-1, is GAGVSQSPRYKVAKRGQDVALRCDPISGHVSLFWYQQALGQGPEFLTYFQNEAQLDKSGLPSDRFFAERPEGSVSTLKIQRTQQEDSAVYLCASSLARRGEYNEQFFGPGTRLTVL.

On this clonotype: Given a much more abundant clone one base away, this may be a read error. The rearrangement joins TRBV9 to TRBJ2-4; the match to TRBD1 covers 7 bases. The CDR3 sequence is 16 residues long. Per germline, CDR1 SGDLS and CDR2 YYNGEE. In DNA form, the CDR3 reads TGTGCCAGCAGCGCCCACAGGGGCATTGCCAAAGACATTCAGTACTTC. Translated, it gives CASSAHRGIAKDIQYF. The full variable domain, with the rest looked up from reference TRBV9 and TRBJ2-4, is DSGVTQTPKHLITATGQRVTLRCSPRSGDLSVYWYQQSLDQGLQFLIQYYNGEERAKGNILERFSAQQFPDLHSELNLSSLELGDSALYFCASSAHRGIAKDIQYFGAGTRLSVL.

The rearrangement links TRBV24-1 to TRBJ1-2; no clear D. CDR3 length: 14 amino acids. Germline V gene lookup returns CDR1 KGHDR and CDR2 SFDVKD. Trimming stripped 2 bases from V and 8 bases from J, with 14 bases between. In DNA form, the CDR3 reads TGTGCCACCAGTGATTCCGGAGAACGGTCGGGCTACACCTTC. It translates to CATSDSGERSGYTF.

This clonotype was seen only once. The chain carries TRBV29-1 and TRBJ2-5; D gene unclear. Deletions cut 3 bases from V and 4 bases from J, with 9 bases between. CDR1 is SQVTM, CDR2 ANQGSEA, per germline. This CDR3 is 12 amino acids long. Here the CDR3 DNA reads TGCAGCGTTGACCTTGGTGGAGAGACCCAGTACTTC. Amino acids: CSVDLGGETQYF.

This clonotype has a count of ten or more. The chain combines TRBV19 with TRBJ1-4, with TRBD1 matching over 8 bases. V lost 10 bases and J lost 7; bases outside the gene matches: 14. The CDR3 has 15 residues. Per germline, CDR1 LNHDA and CDR2 SQIVND (reference sequence). The CDR3 spells CATSGGGSAGEKLFF. The CDR3, as DNA: TGTGCCACCTCAGGGGGCGGTTCCGCAGGTGAAAAACTGTTTTTT. Complete variable domain (other parts from reference TRBV19 and TRBJ1-4): DGGITQSPKYLFRKEGQNVTLSCEQNLNHDAMYWYRQDPGQGLRLIYYSQIVNDFQKGDIAEGYSVSREKKESFPLTVTSAQKNPTAFYLCATSGGGSAGEKLFFGSGTQLSVL.

This clonotype was counted only a few times. The J gene is TRBJ1-5, the V gene TRBV7-2; D unclear. The DNA end lines up better with TRBJ2-3; the J call may be wrong. Germline CDR1 and CDR2: SGHTA and FQGNSA. The CDR3 runs to 14 residues. The CDR3 here is CASSLGDRNQHQYF. The CDR3 nucleotides read TGTGCCAGCAGCTTAGGGGATCGGAATCAGCACCAGTATTTT.

This chain uses TRBV5-6 with TRBJ1-6; D gene unclear. The CDR3 consists of 17 residues. Germline V gene data show CDR1 as SGHDT and CDR2 as YYEEEE. Trimming pared 4 bases from V and 7 bases from J, leaving 21 bases between. The CDR3 sequence is CASSLTISGLRNSPLHF. The DNA of the CDR3 is TGTGCCAGCAGCCTAACGATTTCGGGTTTAAGGAATTCACCCCTCCACTTT. The entire variable domain, with the rest obtained from reference TRBV5-6 and TRBJ1-6, is as follows: DAGVTQSPTHLIKTRGQQVTLRCSPKSGHDTVSWYQQALGQGPQFIFQYYEEEERQRGNFPDRFSGHQFPNYSSELNVNALLLGDSALYLCASSLTISGLRNSPLHFGNGTRLTVT.